This T cell receptor beta chain came from a study of cytomegalovirus exposure and HLA in healthy donors. Study results and limitations: In an earlier analysis, in approximately 570 donors, most V segments appeared productive either ~87% or ~30% of the time. Published work reported that the classifier diagnosed cytomegalovirus status with high specificity and sensitivity. When analyzed later, the rates of TCR association showed variation by HLA locus, with DRB1 the most and HLA-C the fewest. Analyzed later, most CMV-associated TCR beta chains appeared HLA-restricted.

The primer mix had 60 Vbeta and 13 Jbeta primers. The assay was immunoSEQ multiplex PCR, and TCRdb's table has in-frame clones only and misses some. The sample lists tens of thousands of clones; about 7.6% were seen once. This CDR3 region has 15 residues. V dropped 3 bases and J dropped 3 bases, with 11 bases sitting between them. Germline V gives CDR1 SEHNR, CDR2 FQNEAQ (reference sequence). Only a few counts were recorded for this clone. The antigen remains unidentified. The sequenced sample was PBMCs. This receptor was identified in a man aged 45-65 years in good health and CMV-seronegative. The V gene is TRBV7-9, the J gene TRBJ2-2, with D possibly TRBD2 on 5 matching bases. Here the CDR3 reads CASSFRRRDTGELFF. The CDR3 DNA follows: TGTGCCAGCAGCTTTCGCCGGCGGGACACCGGGGAGCTGTTTTTT.